This T cell receptor (beta chain) was documented in a study of blood T cell repertoires in COVID-19. Turning to the study itself: The origin of the acute and convalescent COVID-19 samples was the United States, Italy and Spain. The cDNA or gDNA used as material had been derived from T cells, B-cell-depleted T cells, or PBMCs.

Trimming cost V 5 bases and J 11 bases; bases outside gene matches: 5. This CDR3 has 13 amino acids. Germline lookup yields CDR1 SGHDT and CDR2 YYEEEE. This clone was observed a handful of times. Original processing notes: By means of reference gene primer amplification, nucleated cell counts were estimated. Here immunoSEQ multiplex PCR was the method, and the copy in TCRdb shows in-frame clones only, minus some. V, J and clone size are those of that table, while D and trimming were read from the DNA. The sample has around 140,000 clones, approximately 81% seen once. This sequence was found in a woman aged 60-70 years with active or convalescent COVID-19. The chain uses TRBV5-6 and TRBJ2-3; TRBD2 matches 13 bases. Sample: peripheral blood. The CDR3 coding sequence is TGTGCCAGCAGACGGACTAGCGGGGGCGTGCAGTATTTT. As protein: CASRRTSGGVQYF.